This T cell receptor beta chain came from a study of CD8+CD57+ T cells in acquired aplastic anemia (dated 2018 in TCRdb). About the investigation overall: Extracted DNA from sorted CD4+ and CD8+ cells averaged approximately 3 ug, ranging from about 0.18 to 27.4 ug. CD8+CD57+ expansion was defined as frequency above the mean frequency observed in healthy subjects.

TCR beta VDJ combination and CDR3 sequence profiling used genomic DNA as the template. An Illumina HiSeq 2000 was the platform used for TCR repertoire sequencing. In the paper's pipeline: TRBV/TRBJ rearrangement plots, CDR3 size and DJ length profiles, and Simpson's diversity index were used to assess repertoires. The most abundant DNA sequence in the deep sequencing data was defined as the immunodominant clone. CDR3 amino acid sequences were checked for sharing across subjects and were also compared against the VDJdb database and published repertoires. Clones were called with MiXCR by TCRdb after fastp trimmed the public reads at Q25, and only in-frame beta chains were retained. Rows matching on CDR3 protein sequence are summarized as one entry with the most common DNA and genes. The V and J calls, along with clone size, are taken from TCRdb and not from the paper's own processing. Present in this sample are about 180,000 distinct CDR3 sequences, about 60% of which were seen just once. Together, the top ten hold 42% of the sample.

Comments on this clonotype: This receptor's antigen is unknown. Per-base qualities were not stored, and no clone one base away is much larger.

What the research found in general, with its limitations: Roughly 30 CD8+ CDR3 sequences were shared between patients and controls but appeared highly expressed in patients and within their immunodominant clones. Between patients and healthy controls, no significant difference in CD8+ Simpson's diversity was found (P=0.060).

Flow cytometry had shown CD8+CD57+ cell expansion in the patients selected for sequencing. Every patient had severe acquired aplastic anemia, diagnosed using the International Study of Aplastic Anemia and Agranulocytosis and Camitta criteria. At the time blood was sampled, none of the patients had received any therapy. In this study, sorted CD4+ and CD8+ T cells from the blood of healthy subjects and of severe aplastic anemia patients had their TCR repertoires deep-sequenced. Patients were enrolled under clinicaltrials.gov protocols 00001620, 01623167, 00001397, 00071045, 00081523 and 00961064 in the USA. Ficoll-Paque density gradient centrifugation was used to isolate peripheral blood mononuclear cells. CD4+ and CD8+ T cells were sorted by FACS or magnetic beads before DNA extraction. V is clipped by 11 bases and J by 5 bases, and the sequence between their germline boundaries is 10 bases long. The germline V gene yields SGHVS for CDR1 and FNYEAQ for CDR2. The CDR3 contains 10 residues, cysteine and phenylalanine counted. The retained sequence is limited to the CDR3, 30 bases, with the frame set at the first base.

The rearrangement combines TRBV7-6 with TRBJ2-7, with the D gene too uncertain to name. The sequenced material came from sorted CD4+, CD8+, or CD8+CD57+ T cells (not recorded which) from PBMCs. The TCR comes from a human donor with aplastic anemia. CDR3 loop: CADGSNEQYF. The DNA sequence follows: TGTGCCGACGGATCTAACGAGCAGTACTTC.